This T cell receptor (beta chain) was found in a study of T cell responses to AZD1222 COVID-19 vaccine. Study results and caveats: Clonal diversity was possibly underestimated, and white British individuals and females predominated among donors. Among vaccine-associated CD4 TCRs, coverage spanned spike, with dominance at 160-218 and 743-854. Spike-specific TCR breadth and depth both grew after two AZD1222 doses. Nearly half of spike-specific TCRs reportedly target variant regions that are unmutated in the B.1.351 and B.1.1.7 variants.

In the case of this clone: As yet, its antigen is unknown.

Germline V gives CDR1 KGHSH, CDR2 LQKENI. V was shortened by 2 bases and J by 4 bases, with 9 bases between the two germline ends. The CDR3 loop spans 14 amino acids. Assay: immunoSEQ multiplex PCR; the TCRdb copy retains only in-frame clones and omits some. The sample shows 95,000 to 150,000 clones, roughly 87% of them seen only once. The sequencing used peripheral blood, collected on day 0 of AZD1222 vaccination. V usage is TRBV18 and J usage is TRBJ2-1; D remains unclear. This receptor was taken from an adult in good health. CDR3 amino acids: CASSPRTGYNEQFF. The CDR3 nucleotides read TGTGCCAGCTCACCAAGAACCGGTTACAATGAGCAGTTCTTC.